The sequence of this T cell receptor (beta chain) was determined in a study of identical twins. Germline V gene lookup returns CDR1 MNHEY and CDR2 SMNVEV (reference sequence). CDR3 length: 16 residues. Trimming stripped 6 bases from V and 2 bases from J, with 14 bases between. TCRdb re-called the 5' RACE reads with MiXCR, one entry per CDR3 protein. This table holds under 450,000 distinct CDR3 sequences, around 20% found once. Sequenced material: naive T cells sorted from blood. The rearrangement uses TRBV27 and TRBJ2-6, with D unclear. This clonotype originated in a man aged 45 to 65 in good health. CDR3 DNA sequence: TGTGCCAGCAGCTTTACAGCGTTTACTGGGGCCAACGTCCTGACTTTC. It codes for CASSFTAFTGANVLTF.